This is a list of T cell receptor beta chains from one sample in a study of blood T cell repertoires in COVID-19. Sequencing was performed with immunoSEQ multiplex PCR; in TCRdb, only in-frame clones are kept and a portion is missing. The table has 250,000 to 350,000 clones, approximately 86% seen once. The material sequenced was peripheral blood. The origin of the receptors is a woman aged 50 to 65 who had recovered from COVID-19. CDR3s include the opening cysteine and the closing phenylalanine or tryptophan. A D gene is named only where the DNA matches it firmly. Clone size is not always given. Where it is, it says once, few, many or a class for expanded clones.

TRBV27,TRBD2,.,TRBJ2-3,CASRGLATDTQYF,TGTGCCAGCCGGGGACTAGCGACAGATACGCAGTATTTT
TRBV24-1,.,.,TRBJ1-5,CATSDSRGLSNQPQHF,TGTGCCACCAGTGATTCGCGTGGGCTTAGCAATCAGCCCCAGCATTTT
TRBV10-3,TRBD2,.,TRBJ2-1,CAITRGAGSDPFF,TGTGCCATCACTCGAGGAGCGGGATCAGACCCGTTCTTC
TRBV5-1,TRBD1,.,TRBJ2-1,CASSLDRVAEQFF,TGCGCCAGCAGCCTCGACAGGGTGGCAGAGCAGTTCTTC
TRBV7-8,TRBD1,.,TRBJ2-4,CASSIKLSPGQINLNIQYF,TGTGCCAGCAGCATAAAGCTATCACCGGGACAGATAAATTTAAACATTCAGTACTTC
TRBV7-3,.,once,TRBJ2-2,CASKRGNTGELFF,TGTGCCAGCAAACGGGGGAACACCGGGGAGCTGTTTTTT
TRBV27,.,.,TRBJ2-7,CASSPSLGSPLEQYF,TGTGCCAGCAGTCCCTCTTTGGGGAGTCCACTCGAGCAGTACTTC
TRBV7-9,TRBD1,.,TRBJ1-2,CASRDTGGAYGYTF,TGTGCCAGCAGAGATACAGGGGGCGCCTATGGCTACACCTTC
TRBV7-8,.,.,TRBJ2-7,CASSLDSGVTSYEQYF,TGTGCCAGCAGCTTAGATTCTGGTGTCACTTCCTACGAGCAGTACTTC
TRBV5-6,TRBD1,.,TRBJ1-3,CASSQDRVLGNTIYF,TGTGCCAGCAGCCAAGACAGGGTATTGGGGAACACCATATATTTT
TRBV7-3,.,.,TRBJ2-5,CASSSGQKETQYF,TGTGCCAGCAGCTCTGGACAGAAAGAGACCCAGTACTTC
TRBV19,.,.,TRBJ1-5,CASSIKGGNQPQHF,TGTGCCAGTAGTATAAAGGGAGGGAACCAGCCCCAGCATTTT
TRBV6-2/TRBV6-3,.,.,TRBJ1-1,CASSRDTVTEAFF,TGTGCCAGCAGCCGGGACACAGTCACTGAAGCTTTCTTT